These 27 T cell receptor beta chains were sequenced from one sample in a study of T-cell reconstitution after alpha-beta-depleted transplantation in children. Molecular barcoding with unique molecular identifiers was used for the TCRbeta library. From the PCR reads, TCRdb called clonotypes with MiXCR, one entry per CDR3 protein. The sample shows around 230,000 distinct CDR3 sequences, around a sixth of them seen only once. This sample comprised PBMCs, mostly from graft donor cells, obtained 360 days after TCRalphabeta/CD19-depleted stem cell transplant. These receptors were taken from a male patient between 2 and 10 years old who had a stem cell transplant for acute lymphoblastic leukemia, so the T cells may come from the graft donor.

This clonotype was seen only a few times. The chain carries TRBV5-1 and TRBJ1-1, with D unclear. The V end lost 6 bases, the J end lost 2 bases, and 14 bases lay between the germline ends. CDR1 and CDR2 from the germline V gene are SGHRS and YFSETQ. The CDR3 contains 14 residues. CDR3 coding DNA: TGCGCCAGCATCTCGATGGAAGGTAACACTGAAGCTTTCTTT. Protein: CASISMEGNTEAFF.

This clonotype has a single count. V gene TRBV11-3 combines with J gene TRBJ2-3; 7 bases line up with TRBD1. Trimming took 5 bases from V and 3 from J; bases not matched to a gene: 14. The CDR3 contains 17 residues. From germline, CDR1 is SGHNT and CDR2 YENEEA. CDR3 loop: CASSPGQRGASTDTQYF. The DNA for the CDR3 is TGTGCCAGCAGCCCGGGACAGCGCGGAGCTAGTACAGATACGCAGTATTTT.

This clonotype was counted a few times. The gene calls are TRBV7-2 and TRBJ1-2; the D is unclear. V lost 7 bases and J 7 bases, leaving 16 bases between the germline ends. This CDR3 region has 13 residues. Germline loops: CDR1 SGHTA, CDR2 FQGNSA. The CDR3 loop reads CASTAQARSGYTF. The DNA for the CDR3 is TGTGCCAGCACCGCTCAGGCTCGGTCTGGCTACACCTTC.

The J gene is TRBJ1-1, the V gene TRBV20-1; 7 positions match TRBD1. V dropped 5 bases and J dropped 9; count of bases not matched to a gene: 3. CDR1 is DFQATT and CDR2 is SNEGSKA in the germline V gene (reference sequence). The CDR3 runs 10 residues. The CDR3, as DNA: TGCAGTGCTTGGGACAGAAAAGCTTTCTTT. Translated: CSAWDRKAFF.

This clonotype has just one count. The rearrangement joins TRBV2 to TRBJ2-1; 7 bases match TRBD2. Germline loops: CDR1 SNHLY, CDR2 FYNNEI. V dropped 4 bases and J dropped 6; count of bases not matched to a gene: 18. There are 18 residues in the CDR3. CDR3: CASSGWEGDDLAPNEQFF. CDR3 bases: TGTGCCAGCAGTGGATGGGAGGGTGACGACTTGGCACCCAATGAGCAGTTCTTC.

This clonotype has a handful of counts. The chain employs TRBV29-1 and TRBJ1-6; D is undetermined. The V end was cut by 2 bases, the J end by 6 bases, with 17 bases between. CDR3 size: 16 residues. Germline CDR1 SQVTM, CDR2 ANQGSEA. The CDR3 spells CSVEFPVRQVNSPLHF. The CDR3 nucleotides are TGCAGCGTTGAATTTCCGGTTAGACAAGTTAATTCACCCCTCCACTTT.

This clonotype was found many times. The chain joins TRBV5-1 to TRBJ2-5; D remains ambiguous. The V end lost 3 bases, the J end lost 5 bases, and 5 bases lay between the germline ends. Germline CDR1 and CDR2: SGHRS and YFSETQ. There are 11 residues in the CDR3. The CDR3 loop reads CASSSYETQYF. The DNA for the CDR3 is TGCGCCAGCAGCTCCTACGAGACCCAGTACTTC.

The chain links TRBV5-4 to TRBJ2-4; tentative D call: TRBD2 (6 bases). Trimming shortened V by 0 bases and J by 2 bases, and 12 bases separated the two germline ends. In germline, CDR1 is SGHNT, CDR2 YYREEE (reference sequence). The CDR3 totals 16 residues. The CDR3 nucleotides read TGTGCCAGCAGCTTGGTTTCCGGGGGATCCAAAAACATTCAGTACTTC. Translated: CASSLVSGGSKNIQYF.

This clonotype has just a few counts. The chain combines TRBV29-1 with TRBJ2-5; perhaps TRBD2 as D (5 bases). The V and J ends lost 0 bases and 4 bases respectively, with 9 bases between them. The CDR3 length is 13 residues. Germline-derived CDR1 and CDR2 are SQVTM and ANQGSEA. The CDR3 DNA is TGCAGCGTTGAAGATCCGAGCGGAGAGACCCAGTACTTC. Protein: CSVEDPSGETQYF.

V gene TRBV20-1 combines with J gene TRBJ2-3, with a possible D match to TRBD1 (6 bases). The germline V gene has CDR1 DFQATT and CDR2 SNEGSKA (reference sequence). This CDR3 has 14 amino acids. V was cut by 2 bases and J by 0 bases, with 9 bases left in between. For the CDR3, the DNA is TGCAGTGCTAGAACAGGGACCAGCACAGATACGCAGTATTTT. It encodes CSARTGTSTDTQYF.

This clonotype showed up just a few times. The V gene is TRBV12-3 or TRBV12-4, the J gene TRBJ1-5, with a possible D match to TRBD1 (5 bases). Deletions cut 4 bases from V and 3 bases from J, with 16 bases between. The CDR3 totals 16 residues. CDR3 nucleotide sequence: TGTGCCAGCAGTTCCTTCAGGGCAGGCTCCAATCAGCCCCAGCATTTT. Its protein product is CASSSFRAGSNQPQHF.

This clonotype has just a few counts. The CDR3 region has the DNA TGCAGTGCTAGAGATAGCAGTCCCTACGAGCAGTACTTC. Amino acids: CSARDSSPYEQYF. The chain carries TRBV20-1 and TRBJ2-7; D unclear. The CDR3 is 13 residues long. The germline V gene encodes CDR1 DFQATT and CDR2 SNEGSKA (reference sequence). V was pared by 0 bases and J by 2 bases, with 8 bases between.

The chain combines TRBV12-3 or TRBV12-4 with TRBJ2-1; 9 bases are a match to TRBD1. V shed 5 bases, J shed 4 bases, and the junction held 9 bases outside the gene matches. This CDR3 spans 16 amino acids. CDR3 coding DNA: TGTGCCAGCAGTGAACAGGGGGCCATGGGATACAATGAGCAGTTCTTC. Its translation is CASSEQGAMGYNEQFF.

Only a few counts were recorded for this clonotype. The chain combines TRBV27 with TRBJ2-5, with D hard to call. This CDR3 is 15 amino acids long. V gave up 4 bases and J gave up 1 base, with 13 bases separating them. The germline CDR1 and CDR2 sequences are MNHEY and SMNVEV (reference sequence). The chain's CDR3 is CASSSHQIFQETQYF. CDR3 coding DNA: TGTGCCAGCAGTTCGCATCAGATATTCCAAGAGACCCAGTACTTC.

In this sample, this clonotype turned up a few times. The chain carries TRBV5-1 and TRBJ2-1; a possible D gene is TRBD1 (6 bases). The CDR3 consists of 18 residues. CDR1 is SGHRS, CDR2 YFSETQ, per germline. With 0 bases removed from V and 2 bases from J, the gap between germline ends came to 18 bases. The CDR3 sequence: CASSLGGQGPLTYNEQFF. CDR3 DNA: TGCGCCAGCAGCTTGGGCGGGCAGGGGCCGTTAACCTACAATGAGCAGTTCTTC.

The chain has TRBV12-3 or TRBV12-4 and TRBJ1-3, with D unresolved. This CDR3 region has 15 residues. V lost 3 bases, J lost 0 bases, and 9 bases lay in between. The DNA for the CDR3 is TGTGCCAGCAGTTTCGAGTTGTTCTCTGGAAACACCATATATTTT. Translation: CASSFELFSGNTIYF.

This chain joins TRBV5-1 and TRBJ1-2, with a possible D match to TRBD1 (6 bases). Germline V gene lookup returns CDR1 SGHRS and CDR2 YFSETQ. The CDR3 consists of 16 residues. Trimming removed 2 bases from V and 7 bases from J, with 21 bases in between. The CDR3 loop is CASSFPPGQRNGGYTF. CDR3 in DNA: TGCGCCAGCAGCTTCCCTCCGGGACAACGCAACGGTGGCTACACCTTC.

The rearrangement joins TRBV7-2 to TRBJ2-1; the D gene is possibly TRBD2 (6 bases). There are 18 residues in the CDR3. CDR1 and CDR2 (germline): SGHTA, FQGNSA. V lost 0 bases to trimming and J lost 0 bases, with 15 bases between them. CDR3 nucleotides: TGTGCCAGCAGCTTAGCGGTCCGCGGGGCAAGCTCCTACAATGAGCAGTTCTTC. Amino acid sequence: CASSLAVRGASSYNEQFF. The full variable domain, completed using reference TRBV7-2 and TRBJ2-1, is GAGVSQSPSNKVTEKGKDVELRCDPISGHTALYWYRQSLGQGLEFLIYFQGNSAPDKSGLPSDRFSAERTGGSVSTLTIQRTQQEDSAVYLCASSLAVRGASSYNEQFFGPGTRLTVL.

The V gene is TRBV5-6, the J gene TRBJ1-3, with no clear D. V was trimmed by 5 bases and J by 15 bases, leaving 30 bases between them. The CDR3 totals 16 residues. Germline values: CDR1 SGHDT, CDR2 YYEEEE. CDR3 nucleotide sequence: TGTGCCAGCAGTCTCCGGCGGGTGGCCCCCAACCAGAGACGATATTTT. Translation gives CASSLRRVAPNQRRYF.

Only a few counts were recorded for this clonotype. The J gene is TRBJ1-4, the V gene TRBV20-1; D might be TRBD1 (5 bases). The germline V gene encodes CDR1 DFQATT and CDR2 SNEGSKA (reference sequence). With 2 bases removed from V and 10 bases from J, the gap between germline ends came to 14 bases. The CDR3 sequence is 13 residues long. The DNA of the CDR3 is TGCAGTGCTAGACAACGAACAGGAGCAAAACTGTTTTTT. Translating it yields CSARQRTGAKLFF.

CDR3: CASSLEGDRGGGQFF. The DNA for the CDR3 is TGTGCCAGCAGCTTGGAAGGGGACAGGGGGGGAGGGCAGTTCTTC. The rearrangement uses TRBV5-5 and TRBJ2-1, with 11 bases identical to TRBD1. Germline CDR1 reads SGHKS; CDR2 reads YYEKEE (reference sequence). This CDR3 spans 15 amino acids. Losses at the gene ends were 0 bases for V and 12 bases for J; bases not matched to a gene: 8.

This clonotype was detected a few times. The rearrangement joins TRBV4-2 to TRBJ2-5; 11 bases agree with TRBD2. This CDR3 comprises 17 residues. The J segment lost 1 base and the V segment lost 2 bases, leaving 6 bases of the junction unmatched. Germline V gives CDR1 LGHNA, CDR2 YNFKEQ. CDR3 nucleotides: TGTGCCAGCAGCCAACTAGCGGGGGGCGCCTTCCAAGAGACCCAGTACTTC. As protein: CASSQLAGGAFQETQYF.

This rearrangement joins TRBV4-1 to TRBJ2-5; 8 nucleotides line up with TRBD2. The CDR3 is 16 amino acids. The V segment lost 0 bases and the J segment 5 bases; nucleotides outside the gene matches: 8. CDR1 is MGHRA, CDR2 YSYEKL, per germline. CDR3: CASSQDGGAVRETQYF. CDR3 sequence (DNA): TGCGCCAGCAGCCAAGACGGGGGGGCCGTGAGGGAGACCCAGTACTTC.

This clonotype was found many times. CDR3 nucleotide sequence: TGTGCCAGCAGTTTAGCGGCCGGACCGTACGAGCAGTACTTC. The encoded protein is CASSLAAGPYEQYF. The chain carries TRBV12-3 or TRBV12-4 and TRBJ2-7; D remains ambiguous. The V end was cut by 0 bases, the J end by 4 bases, with 10 bases between. CDR3 length equals 14 residues.

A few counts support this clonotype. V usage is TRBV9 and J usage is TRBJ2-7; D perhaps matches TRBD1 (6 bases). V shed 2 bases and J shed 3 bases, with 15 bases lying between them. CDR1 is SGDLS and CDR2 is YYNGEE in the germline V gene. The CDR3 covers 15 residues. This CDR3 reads CASSVSPGQFYEQYF. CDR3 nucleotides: TGTGCCAGCAGCGTTTCCCCCGGACAGTTCTACGAGCAGTACTTC.

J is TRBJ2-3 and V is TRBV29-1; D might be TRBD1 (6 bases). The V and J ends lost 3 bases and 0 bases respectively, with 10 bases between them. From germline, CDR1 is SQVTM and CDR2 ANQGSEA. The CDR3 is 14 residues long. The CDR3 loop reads CSVDTGKSTDTQYF. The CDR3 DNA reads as TGCAGCGTTGACACAGGGAAAAGCACAGATACGCAGTATTTT.

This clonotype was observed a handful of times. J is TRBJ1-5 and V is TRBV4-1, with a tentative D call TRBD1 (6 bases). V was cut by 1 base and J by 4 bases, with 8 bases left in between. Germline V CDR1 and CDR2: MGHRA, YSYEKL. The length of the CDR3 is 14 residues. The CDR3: CASSQVTGNQPQHF. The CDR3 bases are TGCGCCAGCAGCCAAGTTACAGGGAATCAGCCCCAGCATTTT.